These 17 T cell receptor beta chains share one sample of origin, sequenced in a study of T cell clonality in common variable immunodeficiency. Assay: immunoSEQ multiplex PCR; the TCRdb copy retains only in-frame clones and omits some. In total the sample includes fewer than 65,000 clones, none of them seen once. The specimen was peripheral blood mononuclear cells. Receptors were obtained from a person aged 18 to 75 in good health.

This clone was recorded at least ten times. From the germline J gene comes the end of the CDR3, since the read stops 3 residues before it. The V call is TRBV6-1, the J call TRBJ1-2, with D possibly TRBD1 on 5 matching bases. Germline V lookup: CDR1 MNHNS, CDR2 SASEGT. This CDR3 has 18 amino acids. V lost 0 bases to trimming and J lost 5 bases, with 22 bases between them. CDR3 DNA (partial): TGTGCCAGCAGTGAAGCGTTCGGCAGGGTCTCCGGGAAGTATGGC. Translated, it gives CASSEAFGRVSGKYG. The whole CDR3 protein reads CASSEAFGRVSGKYGYTF.

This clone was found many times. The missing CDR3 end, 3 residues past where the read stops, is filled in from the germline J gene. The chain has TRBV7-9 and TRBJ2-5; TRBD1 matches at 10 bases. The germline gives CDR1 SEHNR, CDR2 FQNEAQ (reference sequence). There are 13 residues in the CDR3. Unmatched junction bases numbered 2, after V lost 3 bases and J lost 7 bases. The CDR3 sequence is CASSFRTGGTQYF. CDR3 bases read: TGTGCCAGCAGCTTTAGGACAGGGGGGACC. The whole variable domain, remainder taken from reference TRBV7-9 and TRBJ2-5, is DTGVSQNPRHKITKRGQNVTFRCDPISEHNRLYWYRQTLGQGPEFLTYFQNEAQLEKSRLLSDRFSAERPKGSFSTLEIQRTEQGDSAMYLCASSFRTGGTQYFGPGTRLLVL.

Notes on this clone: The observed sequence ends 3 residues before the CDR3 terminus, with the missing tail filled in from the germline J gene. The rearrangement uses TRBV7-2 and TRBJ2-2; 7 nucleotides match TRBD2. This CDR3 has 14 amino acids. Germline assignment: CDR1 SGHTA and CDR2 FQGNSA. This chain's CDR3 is CASSSVGTNEKLFF. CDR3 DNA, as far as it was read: TGTGCCAGCAGCTCCGTTGGGACTAATGAAAAG.

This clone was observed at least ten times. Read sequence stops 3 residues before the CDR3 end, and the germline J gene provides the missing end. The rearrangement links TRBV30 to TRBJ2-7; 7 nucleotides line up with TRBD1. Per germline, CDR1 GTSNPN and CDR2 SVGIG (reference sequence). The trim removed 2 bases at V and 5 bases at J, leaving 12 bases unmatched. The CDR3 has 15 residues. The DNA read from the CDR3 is TGTGCCTGGAGTACACAAGCGACAGGGCACCACGAG. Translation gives CAWSTQATGHHE. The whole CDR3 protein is CAWSTQATGHHEQYF.

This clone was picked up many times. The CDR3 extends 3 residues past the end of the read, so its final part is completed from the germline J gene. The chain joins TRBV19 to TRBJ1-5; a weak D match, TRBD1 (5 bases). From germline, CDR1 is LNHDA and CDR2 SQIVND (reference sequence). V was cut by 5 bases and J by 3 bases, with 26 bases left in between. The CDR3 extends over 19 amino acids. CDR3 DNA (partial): TGTGCCAGTAGTCCTTGGGGACTTAAAGTGGACACCCTCAATCAGCCC. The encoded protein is CASSPWGLKVDTLNQP. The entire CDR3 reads CASSPWGLKVDTLNQPQHF.

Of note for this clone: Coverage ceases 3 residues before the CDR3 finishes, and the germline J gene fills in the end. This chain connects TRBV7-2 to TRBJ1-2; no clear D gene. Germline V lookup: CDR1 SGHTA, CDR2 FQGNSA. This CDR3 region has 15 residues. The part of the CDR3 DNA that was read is TGTGCCAGCAGCTTAGTGGGCGGGGTCTCCTACGAC. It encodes CASSLVGGVSYD. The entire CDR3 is CASSLVGGVSYDYTF.

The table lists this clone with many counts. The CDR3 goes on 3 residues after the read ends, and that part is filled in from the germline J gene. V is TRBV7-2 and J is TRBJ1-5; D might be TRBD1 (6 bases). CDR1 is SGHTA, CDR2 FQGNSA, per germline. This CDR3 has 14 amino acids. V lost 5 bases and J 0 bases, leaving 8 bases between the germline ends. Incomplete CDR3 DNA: TGTGCCAGCAGCGGACAGTTTAGCAATCAGCCC. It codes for CASSGQFSNQP. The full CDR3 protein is CASSGQFSNQPQHF. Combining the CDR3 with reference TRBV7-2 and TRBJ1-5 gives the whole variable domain GAGVSQSPSNKVTEKGKDVELRCDPISGHTALYWYRQSLGQGLEFLIYFQGNSAPDKSGLPSDRFSAERTGGSVSTLTIQRTQQEDSAVYLCASSGQFSNQPQHFGDGTRLSIL.

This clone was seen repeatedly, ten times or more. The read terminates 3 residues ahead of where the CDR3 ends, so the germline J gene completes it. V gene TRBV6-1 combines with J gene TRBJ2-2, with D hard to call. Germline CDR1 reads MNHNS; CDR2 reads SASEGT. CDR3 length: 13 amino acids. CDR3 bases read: TGTGCCAGCAGTGAAAGTAAGGGTCACGAG. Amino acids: CASSESKGHE. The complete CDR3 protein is CASSESKGHELFF.

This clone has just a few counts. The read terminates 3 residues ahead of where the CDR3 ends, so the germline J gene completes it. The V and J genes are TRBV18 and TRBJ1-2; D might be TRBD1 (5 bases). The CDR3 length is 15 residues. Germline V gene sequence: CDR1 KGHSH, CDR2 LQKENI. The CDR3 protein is CASSFRSGGVNDYTF. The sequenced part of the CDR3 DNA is TGTGCCAGCTCGTTCCGCAGCGGGGGAGTAAATGAC.

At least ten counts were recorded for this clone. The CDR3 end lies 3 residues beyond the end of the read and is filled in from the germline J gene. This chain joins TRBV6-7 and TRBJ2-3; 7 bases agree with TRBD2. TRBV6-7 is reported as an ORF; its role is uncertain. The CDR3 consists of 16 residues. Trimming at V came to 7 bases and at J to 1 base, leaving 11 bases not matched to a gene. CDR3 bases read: TGTGCCAGCACCACCCCTAGACTAGCTTGCACAGATACG. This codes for CASTTPRLACTDT. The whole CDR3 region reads CASTTPRLACTDTQYF.

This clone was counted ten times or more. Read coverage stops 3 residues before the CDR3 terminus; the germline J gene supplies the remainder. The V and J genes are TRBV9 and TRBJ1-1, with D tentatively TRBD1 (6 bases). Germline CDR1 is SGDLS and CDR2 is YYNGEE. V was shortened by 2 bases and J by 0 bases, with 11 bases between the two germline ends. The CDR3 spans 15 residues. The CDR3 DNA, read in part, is TGTGCCAGCAGCGTTGGGGGGGCCATGAACACTGAA. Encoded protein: CASSVGGAMNTE. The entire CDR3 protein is CASSVGGAMNTEAFF.

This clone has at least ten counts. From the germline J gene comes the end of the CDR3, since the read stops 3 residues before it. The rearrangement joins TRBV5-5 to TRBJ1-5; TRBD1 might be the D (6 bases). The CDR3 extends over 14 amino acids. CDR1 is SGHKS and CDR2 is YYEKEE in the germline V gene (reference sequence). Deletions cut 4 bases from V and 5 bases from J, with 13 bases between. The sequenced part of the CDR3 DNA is TGTGCCAGCAGCCCCCGACAGGACTATCAGCCC. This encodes CASSPRQDYQP. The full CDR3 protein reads CASSPRQDYQPQHF.

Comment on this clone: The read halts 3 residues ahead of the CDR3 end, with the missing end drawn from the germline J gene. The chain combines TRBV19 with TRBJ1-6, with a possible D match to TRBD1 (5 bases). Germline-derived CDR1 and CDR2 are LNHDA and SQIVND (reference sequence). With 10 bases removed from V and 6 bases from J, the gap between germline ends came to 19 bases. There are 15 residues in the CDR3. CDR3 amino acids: CATYPSGGVNSPLHF. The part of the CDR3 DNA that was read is TGTGCCACCTACCCCTCGGGGGGGGTTAATTCACCC.

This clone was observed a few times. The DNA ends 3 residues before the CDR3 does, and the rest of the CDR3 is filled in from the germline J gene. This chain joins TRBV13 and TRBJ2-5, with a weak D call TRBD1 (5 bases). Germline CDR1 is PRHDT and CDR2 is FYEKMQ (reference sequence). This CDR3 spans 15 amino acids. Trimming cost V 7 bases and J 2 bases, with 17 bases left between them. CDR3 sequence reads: CASTIFKGLQETQYF. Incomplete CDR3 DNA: TGTGCCAGCACCATATTCAAGGGGCTTCAAGAGACC.

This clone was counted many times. CDR3 loop: CASSVAVAGGYTGELFF. The sequenced part of the CDR3 DNA is TGTGCCAGCAGCGTAGCGGTAGCGGGGGGGTACACCGGGGAG. This chain connects TRBV9 to TRBJ2-2; TRBD2 agrees at 11 bases. The sequence runs out 3 residues before the end of the CDR3; the remainder is reconstructed from the germline J gene. The germline V gene encodes CDR1 SGDLS and CDR2 YYNGEE. CDR3 length equals 17 residues. V was pared by 0 bases and J by 3 bases, with 4 bases of the junction left unmatched.

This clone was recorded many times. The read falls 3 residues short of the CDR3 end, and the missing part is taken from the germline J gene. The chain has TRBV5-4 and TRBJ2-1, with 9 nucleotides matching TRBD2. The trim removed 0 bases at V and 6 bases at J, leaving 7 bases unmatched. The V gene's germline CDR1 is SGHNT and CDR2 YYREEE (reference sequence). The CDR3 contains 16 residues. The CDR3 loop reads CASSLELAGSPNEQFF. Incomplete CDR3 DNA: TGTGCCAGCAGCTTGGAACTAGCGGGTTCGCCCAATGAG.

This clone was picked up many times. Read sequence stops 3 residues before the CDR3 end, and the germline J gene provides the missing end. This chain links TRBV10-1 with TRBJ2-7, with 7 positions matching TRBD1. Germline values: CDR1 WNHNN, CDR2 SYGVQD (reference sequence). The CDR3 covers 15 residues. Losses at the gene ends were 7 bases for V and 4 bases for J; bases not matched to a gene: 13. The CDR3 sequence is CASMSVGTERYEQYF. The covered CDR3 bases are TGCGCCAGCATGAGTGTCGGGACAGAAAGATACGAG.